What follows describes a single T cell receptor beta chain. The sample comes from a study of Graves' ophthalmopathy and Graves' hyperthyroidism. Patients newly diagnosed with hyperthyroidism, under 2 months' duration, were aged 18 to 65, the study reports. Uncontrolled infections, other autoimmune diseases, pregnancy or lactation barred patients from enrollment. The authors diagnosed from clinical symptoms, serum thyroxine, TRAb, thyroid ultrasound and orbital computed tomography. Amplifying from RNA transcripts, the study obtained TCR beta CDR3 regions. After a first-round RT-PCR with HTBI primers, a second-round multiplex PCR was run. Each CDR3 protein gets one entry after TCRdb re-called the multiplex PCR reads with MiXCR. The sample lists about 500,000 distinct CDR3 sequences; about 40% were seen once. The clonotype was recovered from an adult man with Graves' hyperthyroidism. The sequenced material came from peripheral blood or thyroid tissue (not recorded which).

As DNA, the CDR3 is TGTGCCAGTAGTATTCAGACAGGGGCGGAGAAAAAACTGTTTTTT. This sequence encodes CASSIQTGAEKKLFF. The V call is TRBV19, the J call TRBJ1-4, with 8 positions matching TRBD1. Germline CDR1 reads LNHDA; CDR2 reads SQIVND (reference sequence). V was pared by 3 bases and J by 9 bases, with 9 bases of the junction left unmatched. The CDR3 loop spans 15 amino acids.